This T cell receptor (beta chain) was retrieved from a study of blood T cells in healthy people across ages. Study observations and caveats: A strong correlation between TCR beta diversity and naive T cell percentage was seen.

On this clonotype itself: What it binds is unknown.

The V gene's germline CDR1 is MNHEY and CDR2 SVGEGT. The CDR3 contains 16 residues. The V and J ends lost 7 bases and 0 bases respectively, with 13 bases between them. PCR was performed a second time for roughly 6 to 12 cycles using a sample-barcoded 5' primer and a J-beta primer mix. TCRdb re-derived calls from the 5' RACE reads in MiXCR, one entry per CDR3 protein. The sample consists of some 640,000 distinct CDR3 sequences, around 48% of them appearing once. Material: blood. The V gene is TRBV6-2 or TRBV6-3, the J gene TRBJ2-6; either TRBD1 or TRBD2 may fit D (6 bases each). This TCR was sampled from a woman aged 55-70 years in good health. The DNA for the CDR3 is TGTGCCAGCACCGGGGGCCCCCTCTCTGGGGCCAACGTCCTGACTTTC. Residues: CASTGGPLSGANVLTF.